The present TCR beta chain was sequenced within a study of T cells in Graves' hyperthyroidism and ophthalmopathy. Trimming removed 5 bases from V and 2 bases from J, with 18 bases in between. This CDR3 is built from 16 residues. In germline, CDR1 is MNHEY, CDR2 SMNVEV (reference sequence). Graves' hyperthyroidism is called stable when ophthalmopathy does not progress within 18 months. This clonotype was observed a handful of times. The investigators amplified TCR beta CDR3 regions from RNA transcripts. The study used the HTBI primer set for a first-round RT-PCR of the TCR CDR3. One entry per CDR3 protein results from TCRdb running MiXCR on the multiplex PCR reads. In the table there are roughly 510,000 distinct CDR3 sequences, 20% of which are singletons.

Sequenced sample: blood. The chain is built from TRBV27 and TRBJ1-1; D gene ambiguous. The TCR sequence derives from a man between 18 and 35 years old with Graves' hyperthyroidism. The CDR3 bases are TGTGCCAGCAGTGGAACCTGGACGGATCAAAACACTGAAGCTTTCTTT. Encoded protein: CASSGTWTDQNTEAFF.